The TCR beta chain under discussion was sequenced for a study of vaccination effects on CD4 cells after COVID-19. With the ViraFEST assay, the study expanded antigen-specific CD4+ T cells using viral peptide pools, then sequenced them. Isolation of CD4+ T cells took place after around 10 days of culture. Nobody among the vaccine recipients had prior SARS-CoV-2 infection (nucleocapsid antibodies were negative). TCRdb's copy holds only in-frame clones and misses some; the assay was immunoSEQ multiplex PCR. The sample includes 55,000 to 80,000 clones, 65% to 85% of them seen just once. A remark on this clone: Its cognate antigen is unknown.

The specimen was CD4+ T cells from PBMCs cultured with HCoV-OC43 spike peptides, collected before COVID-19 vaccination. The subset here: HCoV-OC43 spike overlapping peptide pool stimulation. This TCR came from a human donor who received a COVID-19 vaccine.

Here the CDR3 DNA reads TGCAGCGTTGAAGTAAGCAGAAACAATGAGCAGTTCTTC. The encoded protein is CSVEVSRNNEQFF. The chain has TRBV29-1 and TRBJ2-1, with D uncertain. The CDR3 covers 13 residues. V gave up 1 base and J gave up 5 bases, with 9 bases separating them. Germline V lookup: CDR1 SQVTM, CDR2 ANQGSEA.